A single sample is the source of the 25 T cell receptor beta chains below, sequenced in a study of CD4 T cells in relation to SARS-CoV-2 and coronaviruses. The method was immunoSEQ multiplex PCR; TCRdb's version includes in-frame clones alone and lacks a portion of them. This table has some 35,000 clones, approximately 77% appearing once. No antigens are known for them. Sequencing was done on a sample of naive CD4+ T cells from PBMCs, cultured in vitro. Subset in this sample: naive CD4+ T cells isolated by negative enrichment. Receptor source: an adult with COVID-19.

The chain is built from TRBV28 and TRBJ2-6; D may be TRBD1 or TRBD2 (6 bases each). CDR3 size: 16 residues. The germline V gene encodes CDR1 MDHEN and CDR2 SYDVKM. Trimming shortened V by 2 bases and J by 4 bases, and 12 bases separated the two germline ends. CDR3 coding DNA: TGTGCCAGCAGTTTACCGGGGGCGGGCGGGGCCAACGTCCTGACTTTC. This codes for CASSLPGAGGANVLTF.

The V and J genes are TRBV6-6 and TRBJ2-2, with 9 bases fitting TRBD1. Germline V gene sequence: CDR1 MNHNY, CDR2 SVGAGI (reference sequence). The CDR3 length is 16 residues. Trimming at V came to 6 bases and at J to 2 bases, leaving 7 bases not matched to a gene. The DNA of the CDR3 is TGTGCCAGCAGCCCCGGGACAGGGAGAAACACCGGGGAGCTGTTTTTT. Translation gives CASSPGTGRNTGELFF.

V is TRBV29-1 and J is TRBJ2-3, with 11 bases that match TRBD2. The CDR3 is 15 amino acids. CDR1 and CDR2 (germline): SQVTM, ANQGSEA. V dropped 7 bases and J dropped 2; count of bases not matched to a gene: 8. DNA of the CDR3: TGCAGCGCGACTAGCGGGGCCGCCTCCACAGATACGCAGTATTTT. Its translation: CSATSGAASTDTQYF.

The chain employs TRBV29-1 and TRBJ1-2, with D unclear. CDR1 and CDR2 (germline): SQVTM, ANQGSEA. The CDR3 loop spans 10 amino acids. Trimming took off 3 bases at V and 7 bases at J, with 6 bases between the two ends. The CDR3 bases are TGCAGCGTTGATGAAGGTGGCTACACCTTC. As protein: CSVDEGGYTF.

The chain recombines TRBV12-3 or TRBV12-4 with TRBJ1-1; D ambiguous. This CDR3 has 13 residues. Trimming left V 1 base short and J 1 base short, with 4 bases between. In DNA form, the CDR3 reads TGTGCCAGCAGTTTAGAACGGAACACTGAAGCTTTCTTT. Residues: CASSLERNTEAFF.

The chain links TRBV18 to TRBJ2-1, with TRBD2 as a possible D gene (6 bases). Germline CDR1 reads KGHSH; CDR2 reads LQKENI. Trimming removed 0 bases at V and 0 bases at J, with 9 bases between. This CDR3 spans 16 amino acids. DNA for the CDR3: TGTGCCAGCTCACCACCGCAGACTAGCTCCTACAATGAGCAGTTCTTC. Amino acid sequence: CASSPPQTSSYNEQFF.

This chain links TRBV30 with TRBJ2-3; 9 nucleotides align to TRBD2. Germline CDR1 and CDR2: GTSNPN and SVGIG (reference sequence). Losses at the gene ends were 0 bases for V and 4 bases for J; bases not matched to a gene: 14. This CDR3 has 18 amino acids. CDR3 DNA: TGTGCCTGGAGTGTGCCCGACCTAGGACTAGCGTCCCCAGATACGCAGTATTTT. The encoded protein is CAWSVPDLGLASPDTQYF.

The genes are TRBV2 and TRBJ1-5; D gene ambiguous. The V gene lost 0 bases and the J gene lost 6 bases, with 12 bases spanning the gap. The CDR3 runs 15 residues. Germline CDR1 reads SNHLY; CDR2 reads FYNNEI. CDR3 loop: CASSEASPRIQPQHF. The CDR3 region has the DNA TGTGCCAGCAGTGAAGCGTCCCCTAGGATTCAGCCCCAGCATTTT.

CDR3 residues: CAIEGANTGELFF. For the CDR3, the DNA is TGTGCCATCGAGGGGGCGAACACCGGGGAGCTGTTTTTT. J is TRBJ2-2 and V is TRBV28, with D maybe TRBD1 (6 bases). V was trimmed by 10 bases and J by 0 bases, leaving 9 bases between them. The CDR3 is 13 amino acids. The germline gives CDR1 MDHEN, CDR2 SYDVKM.

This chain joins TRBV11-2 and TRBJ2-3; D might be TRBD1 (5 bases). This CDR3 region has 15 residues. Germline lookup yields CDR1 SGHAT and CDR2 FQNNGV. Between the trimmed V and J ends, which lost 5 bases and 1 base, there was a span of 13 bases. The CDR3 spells CASSLRGVGTDTQYF. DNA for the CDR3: TGTGCCAGCAGCCTAAGGGGTGTAGGCACAGATACGCAGTATTTT.

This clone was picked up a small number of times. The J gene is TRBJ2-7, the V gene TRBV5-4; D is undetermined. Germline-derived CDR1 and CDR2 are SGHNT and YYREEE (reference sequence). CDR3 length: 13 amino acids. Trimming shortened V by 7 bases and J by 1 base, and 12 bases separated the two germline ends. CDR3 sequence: CASGPEQSYEQYF. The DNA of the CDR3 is TGTGCCAGCGGACCAGAACAATCCTACGAGCAGTACTTC.

This CDR3 is CASSIQAGEGTQYF. As DNA, the CDR3 is TGTGCCAGTAGTATACAGGCAGGGGAGGGGACCCAGTACTTC. The rearrangement uses TRBV19 and TRBJ2-5; D is perhaps TRBD2 (7 bases). The CDR3 length is 14 residues. CDR1 and CDR2 from the germline V gene are LNHDA and SQIVND (reference sequence). The V and J ends lost 2 bases and 7 bases respectively, with 14 bases between them. Full variable domain (missing parts from reference TRBV19 and TRBJ2-5): DGGITQSPKYLFRKEGQNVTLSCEQNLNHDAMYWYRQDPGQGLRLIYYSQIVNDFQKGDIAEGYSVSREKKESFPLTVTSAQKNPTAFYLCASSIQAGEGTQYFGPGTRLLVL.

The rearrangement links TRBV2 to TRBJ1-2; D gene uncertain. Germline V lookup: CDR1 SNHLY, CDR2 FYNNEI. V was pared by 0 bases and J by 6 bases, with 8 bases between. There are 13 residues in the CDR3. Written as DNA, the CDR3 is TGTGCCAGCAGTGAAGCGCTTCGGGATGGCTACACCTTC. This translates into CASSEALRDGYTF.

CDR3 DNA: TGTGCCAGCAGCGGACTAGACTCCTACAATGAGCAGTTCTTC. Protein sequence: CASSGLDSYNEQFF. V and J are TRBV11-2 and TRBJ2-1; 7 nucleotides align to TRBD2. CDR1 is SGHAT, CDR2 FQNNGV, per germline. The V gene end was trimmed by 5 bases and the J gene end by 0 bases; junction bases not matched to a gene: 1. CDR3 size: 14 residues.

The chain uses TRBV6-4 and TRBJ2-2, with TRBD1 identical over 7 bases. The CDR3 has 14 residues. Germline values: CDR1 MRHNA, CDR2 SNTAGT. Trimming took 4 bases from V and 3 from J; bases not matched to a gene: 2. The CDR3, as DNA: TGTGCCAGCAGTGGGGACAGCCACACCGGGGAGCTGTTTTTT. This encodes CASSGDSHTGELFF.

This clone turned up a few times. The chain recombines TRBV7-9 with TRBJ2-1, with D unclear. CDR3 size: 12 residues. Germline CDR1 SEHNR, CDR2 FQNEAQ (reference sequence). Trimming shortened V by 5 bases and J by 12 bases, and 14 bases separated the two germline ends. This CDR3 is CASSAVSWVQFF. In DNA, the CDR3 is TGTGCCAGCAGCGCCGTAAGCTGGGTGCAGTTCTTC.

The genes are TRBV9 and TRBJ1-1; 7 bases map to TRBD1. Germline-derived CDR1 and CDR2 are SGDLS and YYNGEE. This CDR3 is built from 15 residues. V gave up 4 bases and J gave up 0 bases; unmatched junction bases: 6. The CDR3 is CASSPRDRLNTEAFF. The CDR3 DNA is TGTGCCAGCAGCCCCCGGGACAGATTGAACACTGAAGCTTTCTTT.

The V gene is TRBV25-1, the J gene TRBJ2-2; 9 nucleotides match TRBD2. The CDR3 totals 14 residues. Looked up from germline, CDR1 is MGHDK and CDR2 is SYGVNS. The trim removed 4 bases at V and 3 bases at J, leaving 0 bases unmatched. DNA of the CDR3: TGTGCCAGCAGTGGGACTAGCGACACCGGGGAGCTGTTTTTT. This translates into CASSGTSDTGELFF. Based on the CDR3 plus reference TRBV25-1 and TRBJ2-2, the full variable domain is EADIYQTPRYLVIGTGKKITLECSQTMGHDKMYWYQQDPGMELHLIHYSYGVNSTEKGDLSSESTVSRIRTEHFPLTLESARPSHTSQYLCASSGTSDTGELFFGEGSRLTVL.

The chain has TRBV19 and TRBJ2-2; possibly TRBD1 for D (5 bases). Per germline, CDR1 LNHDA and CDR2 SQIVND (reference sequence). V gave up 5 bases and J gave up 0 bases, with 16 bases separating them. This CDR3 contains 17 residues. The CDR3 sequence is CASSQITGNANTGELFF. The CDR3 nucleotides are TGTGCCAGTAGTCAGATAACAGGAAACGCGAACACCGGGGAGCTGTTTTTT.

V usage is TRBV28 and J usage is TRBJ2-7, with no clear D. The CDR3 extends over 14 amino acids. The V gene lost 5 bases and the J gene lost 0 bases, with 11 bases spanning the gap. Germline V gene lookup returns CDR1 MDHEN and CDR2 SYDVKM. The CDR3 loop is CASSPLRDSYEQYF. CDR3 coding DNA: TGTGCCAGCAGTCCCCTTAGGGACTCCTACGAGCAGTACTTC. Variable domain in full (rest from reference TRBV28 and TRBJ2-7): DVKVTQSSRYLVKRTGEKVFLECVQDMDHENMFWYRQDPGLGLRLIYFSYDVKMKEKGDIPEGYSVSREKKERFSLILESASTNQTSMYLCASSPLRDSYEQYFGPGTRLTVT.

Here the CDR3 DNA reads TGTGCCAGCAGCCAAGACAACCAACGGCGGGTTAGCGAGCAGTACTTC. This gives the protein CASSQDNQRRVSEQYF. This chain uses TRBV3-1 (or the pseudogene TRBV3-2) with TRBJ2-7; D is possibly TRBD2 (5 bases). The ends were cut back, 0 bases at V and 6 bases at J, with 18 bases in the middle. The CDR3 is 16 residues long. The germline CDR1 and CDR2 sequences are LGHDT and YNNKEL (reference sequence).

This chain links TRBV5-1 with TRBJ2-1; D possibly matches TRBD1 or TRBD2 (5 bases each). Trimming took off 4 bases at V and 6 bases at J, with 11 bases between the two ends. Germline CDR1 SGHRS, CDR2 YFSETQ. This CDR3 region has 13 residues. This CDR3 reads CASSQVGTNEQFF. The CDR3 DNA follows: TGCGCCAGCAGCCAGGTGGGGACCAATGAGCAGTTCTTC. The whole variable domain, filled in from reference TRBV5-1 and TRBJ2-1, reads KAGVTQTPRYLIKTRGQQVTLSCSPISGHRSVSWYQQTPGQGLQFLFEYFSETQRNKGNFPGRFSGRQFSNSRSEMNVSTLELGDSALYLCASSQVGTNEQFFGPGTRLTVL.

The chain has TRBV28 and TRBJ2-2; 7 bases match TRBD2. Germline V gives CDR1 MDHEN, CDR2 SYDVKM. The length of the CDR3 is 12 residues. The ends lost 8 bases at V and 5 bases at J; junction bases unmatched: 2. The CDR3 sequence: CASRRGTGELFF. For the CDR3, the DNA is TGTGCCAGCCGGCGGGGGACCGGGGAGCTGTTTTTT.

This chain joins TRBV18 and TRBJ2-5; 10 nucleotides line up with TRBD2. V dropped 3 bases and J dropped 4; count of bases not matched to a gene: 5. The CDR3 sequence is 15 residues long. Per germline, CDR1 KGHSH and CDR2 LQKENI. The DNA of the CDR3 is TGTGCCAGCTCACCGGCTAGCGGGGGCGGAGAGACCCAGTACTTC. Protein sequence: CASSPASGGGETQYF.

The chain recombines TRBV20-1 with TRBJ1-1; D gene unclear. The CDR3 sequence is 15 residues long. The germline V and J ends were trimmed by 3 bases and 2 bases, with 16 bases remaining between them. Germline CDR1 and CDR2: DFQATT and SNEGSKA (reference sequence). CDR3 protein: CSASSPLTANTEAFF. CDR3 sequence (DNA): TGCAGTGCTAGTTCCCCCCTTACAGCCAACACTGAAGCTTTCTTT.